This T cell receptor beta chain came from a study of metastatic and nonmetastatic thyroid tumors. Not a single patient had been given any form of treatment at any point before undergoing thyroid surgery. The CDR3 has 15 residues. Trimming cost V 1 base and J 3 bases; bases outside gene matches: 5. Germline V gene data show CDR1 as DFQATT and CDR2 as SNEGSKA (reference sequence). As concerns this clone: The identical CDR3 is also encoded by other nucleotide sequences in the sample.

TCRdb reprocessed the PCR reads via MiXCR. The table records over 70,000 clones, around 20% of them present only once. This TCR derives from a female donor with papillary thyroid cancer or a benign thyroid nodule (not recorded which). Some clones in this sample may be carry-over from other donors' samples. Material: blood. This chain uses TRBV20-1 with TRBJ2-4, with 8 bases matching TRBD1. CDR3 coding DNA: TGCAGTGCTAGAGCAGGGGGCTGGGGCAAAAACATTCAGTACTTC. Protein product: CSARAGGWGKNIQYF.